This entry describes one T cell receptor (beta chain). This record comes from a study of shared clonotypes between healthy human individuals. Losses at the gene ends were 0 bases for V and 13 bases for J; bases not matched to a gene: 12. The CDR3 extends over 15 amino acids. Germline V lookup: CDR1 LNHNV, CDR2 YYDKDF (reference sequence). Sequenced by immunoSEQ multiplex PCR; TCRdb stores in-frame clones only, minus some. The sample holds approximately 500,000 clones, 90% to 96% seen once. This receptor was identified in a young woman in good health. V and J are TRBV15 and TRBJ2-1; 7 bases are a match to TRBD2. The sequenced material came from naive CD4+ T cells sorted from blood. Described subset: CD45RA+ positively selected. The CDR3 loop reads CATSRDPPGEGYQFF. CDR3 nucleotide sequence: TGTGCCACCAGCAGAGATCCCCCGGGGGAGGGGTATCAGTTCTTC.